Listed below are T cell receptor beta chains from one sample, sequenced in a study of OX40 agonist ivuxolimab in advanced cancers. Profiled with immunoSEQ multiplex PCR; TCRdb holds only in-frame clones, not every one. Here the sample spans roughly 98,000 clones, 70% to 85% being singletons. Source: CD4+ or CD8+ T cells sorted from blood, taken in a trial of the OX40 agonist ivuxolimab. These receptors were collected from an adult with an advanced solid tumor such as melanoma, head and neck, liver or kidney cancer. Each CDR3 is given with its conserved first and last residue. Each record gives: V gene, clone size, J gene, D gene, CDR3 DNA, CDR3 protein. The D gene is left open where the match is weak. Part of the rows lack a size; the others show once, few, many or a class for expanded clones.

V: TRBV5-1; size: -; J: TRBJ2-7; D: -; DNA: TGCGCCAGCAGCATACGAGAGGGGACGGTCTCGTACTTC; CDR3: CASSIREGTVSYF
V: TRBV30; size: -; J: TRBJ1-2; D: -; DNA: TGTGCCTGGAGCCCAGGGGCGTATGGCTACACCTTC; CDR3: CAWSPGAYGYTF
V: TRBV7-2; size: -; J: TRBJ2-3; D: -; DNA: TGTGCCAGCAGCTCCGACAGCAAGACGCAGTATTTT; CDR3: CASSSDSKTQYF
V: TRBV6-1; size: -; J: TRBJ2-7; D: TRBD1; DNA: TGTGCCGCTCGAGGCCCAGGGACAGGGGACGAGCAGTACTTC; CDR3: CAARGPGTGDEQYF
V: TRBV4-1; size: -; J: TRBJ2-3; D: TRBD2; DNA: TGCGCCAGCAGCCTACTAGCGAGTGTAGATACGCAGTATTTT; CDR3: CASSLLASVDTQYF
V: TRBV15; size: -; J: TRBJ1-2; D: -; DNA: TGTGCCACCAGCAGGAGTCGGCAGGGCGGCTATGGCTACACCTTC; CDR3: CATSRSRQGGYGYTF
V: TRBV6-1; size: -; J: TRBJ1-1; D: -; DNA: TGTGCCAGTTCACGTGGGAACACTGAAGCTTTCTTT; CDR3: CASSRGNTEAFF
V: TRBV9; size: -; J: TRBJ1-6; D: -; DNA: TGTGCCAGCAGCGTCGAGGATGGGTCACCCCTCCACTTT; CDR3: CASSVEDGSPLHF
V: TRBV18; size: -; J: TRBJ2-2; D: -; DNA: TGTGCCAGCTCACCATATGTGGGAGGACCCACCGGGGAGCTGTTTTTT; CDR3: CASSPYVGGPTGELFF
V: TRBV29-1; size: -; J: TRBJ1-2; D: TRBD1; DNA: TGCAGCGTAAGGGACAGTCTCTATGGCTACACCTTC; CDR3: CSVRDSLYGYTF
V: TRBV19; size: -; J: TRBJ2-7; D: -; DNA: TGTGCCAGTAGTGTTTCCCACTACTACGAGCAGTACTTC; CDR3: CASSVSHYYEQYF
V: TRBV7-9; size: few; J: TRBJ1-1; D: TRBD1; DNA: TGTGCCAGCAGTTTGGCCGGGACAGGGACGGATGAAGCTTTCTTT; CDR3: CASSLAGTGTDEAFF
V: TRBV5-4; size: -; J: TRBJ2-1; D: TRBD2; DNA: TGTGCCAGCAGCTTCCAGCGGGGGGGAAACAATGAGCAGTTCTTC; CDR3: CASSFQRGGNNEQFF
V: TRBV7-2; size: -; J: TRBJ1-1; D: -; DNA: TGTGCCAGCAGCTTATACGAGGGGTCCACTGAAGCTTTCTTT; CDR3: CASSLYEGSTEAFF
V: TRBV15; size: -; J: TRBJ2-5; D: TRBD1; DNA: TGTGCCACCAGCAGAGAGGGGGACAGCCAAGAGACCCAGTACTTC; CDR3: CATSREGDSQETQYF